Each of the 12 T cell receptor beta chains below was sequenced from the same sample in a study of OX40 agonist ivuxolimab in advanced cancers. Here immunoSEQ multiplex PCR was the method, and the copy in TCRdb shows in-frame clones only, minus some. This sample has 77,000 or so clones; approximately 95% occur once, and the top ten carry more than 0.3%. Sequencing was performed on CD4+ or CD8+ T cells sorted from blood, taken in a trial of the OX40 agonist ivuxolimab. These receptors all stem from an adult with an advanced solid tumor such as melanoma, head and neck, liver or kidney cancer.

This clone has a single count. The chain links TRBV7-9 to TRBJ1-2, with unresolved D. The germline V and J ends were trimmed by 4 bases and 1 base, with 16 bases remaining between them. This CDR3 is built from 16 residues. Germline values: CDR1 SEHNR, CDR2 FQNEAQ (reference sequence). The CDR3 region has the DNA TGTGCCAGCAGCTCCATGACCCTGACTCGTAACTATGGCTACACCTTC. Amino acid sequence: CASSSMTLTRNYGYTF.

The genes are TRBV19 and TRBJ1-4; TRBD1 agrees at 7 bases. The CDR3 extends over 16 amino acids. After removal of 5 bases from V and 0 bases from J, the junction contained 6 bases not matched to a gene. Germline V lookup: CDR1 LNHDA, CDR2 SQIVND (reference sequence). CDR3: CASSVGQTPTNEKLFF. CDR3 coding DNA: TGTGCCAGTAGTGTGGGACAGACGCCAACTAATGAAAAACTGTTTTTT.

The chain couples TRBV2 to TRBJ2-7; 7 positions agree with TRBD1. This CDR3 has 12 residues. With 6 bases clipped from V and 4 bases from J, the junction kept 3 bases outside the gene matches. Germline CDR1 reads SNHLY; CDR2 reads FYNNEI. CDR3 amino acids: CASRNRGYEQYF. The CDR3 DNA sequence: TGTGCCAGCAGAAACAGGGGATACGAGCAGTACTTC.

The chain joins TRBV7-2 to TRBJ2-5; no clear D. The germline V gene has CDR1 SGHTA and CDR2 FQGNSA. This CDR3 is 13 amino acids long. Between the trimmed V and J ends, which lost 5 bases and 2 bases, there was a span of 9 bases. DNA of the CDR3: TGTGCCAGCAGCACGATGCGGCAAGAGACCCAGTACTTC. Translating it yields CASSTMRQETQYF.

This chain's CDR3 is CASSIPSGSGGYNEQFF. CDR3 bases: TGTGCCAGTAGTATTCCTAGCGGGAGCGGGGGCTACAATGAGCAGTTCTTC. The chain uses TRBV19 and TRBJ2-1; 10 bases are shared with TRBD2. Germline V gene lookup returns CDR1 LNHDA and CDR2 SQIVND (reference sequence). Trimming removed 3 bases from V and 3 bases from J; junction bases left unmatched: 8. This CDR3 region has 17 residues.

The chain uses TRBV6-5 and TRBJ2-2, with TRBD1 matching 8 bases. CDR3 length: 15 amino acids. Per germline, CDR1 MNHEY and CDR2 SVGAGI. J lost 4 bases, V lost 6 bases, and 7 bases had no gene match. CDR3 protein: CASSPDRVSTGELFF. CDR3 coding DNA: TGTGCCAGCAGCCCGGACAGGGTGAGCACCGGGGAGCTGTTTTTT.

The chain recombines TRBV7-2 with TRBJ1-3; D gene unclear. Trimming shortened V by 0 bases and J by 4 bases, and 7 bases separated the two germline ends. Germline CDR1 reads SGHTA; CDR2 reads FQGNSA. The CDR3 is made up of 14 amino acids. CDR3 in amino acids: CASSLAGRGNTIYF. The CDR3, as DNA: TGTGCCAGCAGCTTAGCAGGGCGAGGAAACACCATATATTTT.

In regard to this clone: Other DNA sequences from this sample encode an identical CDR3 as well. This sequence joins TRBV9 and TRBJ2-2; D perhaps matches TRBD2 (5 bases). Looked up from germline, CDR1 is SGDLS and CDR2 is YYNGEE. This CDR3 region has 16 residues. Trimming left V 0 bases short and J 2 bases short, with 11 bases between. The CDR3 sequence: CASSVASGRNTGELFF. The CDR3 nucleotides read TGTGCCAGCAGCGTAGCTTCGGGGAGAAACACCGGGGAGCTGTTTTTT. Looking up the rest from reference TRBV9 and TRBJ2-2 gives the full variable domain: DSGVTQTPKHLITATGQRVTLRCSPRSGDLSVYWYQQSLDQGLQFLIQYYNGEERAKGNILERFSAQQFPDLHSELNLSSLELGDSALYFCASSVASGRNTGELFFGEGSRLTVL.

This chain uses TRBV6-5 with TRBJ1-1; D is perhaps TRBD1 (6 bases). CDR3 length equals 15 residues. Germline-derived CDR1 and CDR2 are MNHEY and SVGAGI. The V end lost 7 bases, the J end lost 2 bases, and 17 bases lay between the germline ends. Written as DNA, the CDR3 is TGTGCCAGCACCCTAGCTCTACAGGGAAACACTGAAGCTTTCTTT. Protein: CASTLALQGNTEAFF.

The chain links TRBV9 to TRBJ2-3; a possible D gene is TRBD2 (6 bases). The germline V gene has CDR1 SGDLS and CDR2 YYNGEE. This CDR3 contains 16 residues. Deletions cut 4 bases from V and 1 base from J, with 16 bases between. DNA for the CDR3: TGTGCCAGCAGCTCGGTGGCGGGAAGGGGCACAGATACGCAGTATTTT. The encoded protein is CASSSVAGRGTDTQYF.

The J gene is TRBJ1-5, the V gene TRBV5-6; 7 nucleotides match TRBD1. CDR3 length: 16 residues. V gave up 1 base and J gave up 0 bases; unmatched junction bases: 4. Germline V gene lookup returns CDR1 SGHDT and CDR2 YYEEEE. CDR3 sequence: CASSLSTGSSNQPQHF. CDR3 in DNA: TGTGCCAGCAGCTTGTCGACAGGGAGTAGCAATCAGCCCCAGCATTTT. Filled out from reference TRBV5-6 and TRBJ1-5, the complete variable domain reads DAGVTQSPTHLIKTRGQQVTLRCSPKSGHDTVSWYQQALGQGPQFIFQYYEEEERQRGNFPDRFSGHQFPNYSSELNVNALLLGDSALYLCASSLSTGSSNQPQHFGDGTRLSIL.

The chain carries TRBV2 and TRBJ1-3, with 8 bases matching TRBD1. This CDR3 is 14 amino acids long. CDR1 is SNHLY, CDR2 FYNNEI, per germline. V lost 8 bases, J lost 0 bases, and 3 bases stayed unmatched. This chain's CDR3 is CASRDRNSGNTIYF. The CDR3 nucleotides read TGTGCCAGCCGGGACAGGAACTCTGGAAACACCATATATTTT.